A selection of T cell receptor beta chains follows, all from one sample in a study of control samples from healthy donors and cancer patients. Using immunoSEQ multiplex PCR, the repertoire was profiled, and TCRdb retains in-frame clones only, with some absent. The data contain 95,000 to 130,000 clones, 85% to 90% of them seen just once; the ten biggest clones take up 1.1%. The sample was PBMCs. The receptors were gathered from a woman aged 50 to 60 with colorectal cancer. Both conserved end residues are part of each CDR3. Fields, in order: clone size, V gene, D gene, J gene, CDR3 protein, CDR3 DNA. A D gene is named only where the DNA matches it firmly. Part of the rows lack a size; the others show once, few, many or a class for expanded clones.

NA	TRBV25-1	NA	TRBJ2-7	CASSDPYEQYF	TGTGCCAGCAGTGACCCATACGAGCAGTACTTC
NA	TRBV24-1	TRBD2	TRBJ2-3	CATSDYLAGANTDTQYF	TGTGCCACCAGTGACTATTTAGCGGGAGCGAACACAGATACGCAGTATTTT
NA	TRBV30	NA	TRBJ2-5	CAWSQGQNQETQYF	TGTGCCTGGTCTCAAGGACAGAACCAAGAGACCCAGTACTTC
NA	TRBV3-1/TRBV3-2	NA	TRBJ1-5	CASSRDPNQPQHF	TGTGCCAGCAGCCGCGACCCTAATCAGCCCCAGCATTTT
NA	TRBV15	NA	TRBJ1-2	CATSRTSGANYGYTF	TGTGCCACCAGCAGAACTTCCGGAGCTAACTATGGCTACACCTTC
NA	TRBV5-1	TRBD2	TRBJ2-1	CASSTLGLAASYNEQFF	TGCGCCAGCAGTACATTGGGACTAGCGGCTTCCTACAATGAGCAGTTCTTC
NA	TRBV7-3	TRBD1	TRBJ1-1	CASSRQGGTEAFF	TGTGCCAGCAGCCGACAGGGCGGCACTGAAGCTTTCTTT
NA	TRBV14	NA	TRBJ2-5	CASRGVGFVHKQETQYF	TGTGCCAGCAGGGGAGTAGGGTTTGTACACAAGCAAGAGACCCAGTACTTC
few	TRBV5-4	TRBD1	TRBJ2-6	CASSSPGQGSGANVLTF	TGTGCCAGCAGCTCCCCGGGACAGGGATCTGGGGCCAACGTCCTGACTTTC
NA	TRBV7-9	TRBD1	TRBJ2-7	CASSLQGMSFYEQYF	TGTGCCAGCAGCCTACAGGGGATGTCTTTCTACGAGCAGTACTTC
NA	TRBV7-3	TRBD2	TRBJ2-3	CASSSRTSGSTDTQYF	TGTGCCAGCAGCTCGAGGACTAGCGGCAGCACAGATACGCAGTATTTT
NA	TRBV6-6	NA	TRBJ2-5	CASSSTGLIGETQYF	TGTGCCAGCAGTTCCACCGGTTTAATCGGAGAGACCCAGTACTTC
NA	TRBV7-3	NA	TRBJ2-2	CASSPGRGTGELFF	TGTGCCAGCAGCCCGGGACGGGGAACCGGGGAGCTGTTTTTT
NA	TRBV19	NA	TRBJ1-1	CASSIAHWGAGVNTEAFF	TGTGCCAGTAGTATAGCCCATTGGGGGGCAGGTGTGAACACTGAAGCTTTCTTT
NA	TRBV19	NA	TRBJ2-2	CASNRVTGELFF	TGTGCCAGTAACAGGGTCACCGGGGAGCTGTTTTTT
NA	TRBV11-2	NA	TRBJ1-4	CASSLWSETLKGTNEKLFF	TGTGCCAGCAGCTTATGGTCGGAGACACTCAAGGGGACTAATGAAAAACTGTTTTTT
NA	TRBV19	NA	TRBJ2-5	CATLEGGTQYF	TGTGCCACCCTGGAAGGTGGGACCCAGTACTTC
NA	TRBV10-2	NA	TRBJ1-1	CASSPVNTEAFF	TGCGCCAGCAGTCCTGTGAACACTGAAGCTTTCTTT
NA	TRBV28	NA	TRBJ1-1	CASSLRLTEAFF	TGTGCCAGCAGTTTAAGGTTGACTGAAGCTTTCTTT
NA	TRBV13	NA	TRBJ1-2	CASSFQVPGDGYTF	TGTGCCAGCAGCTTCCAGGTTCCGGGCGATGGCTACACCTTC
NA	TRBV29-1	NA	TRBJ1-2	CSVEEGGLDYGYTF	TGCAGCGTTGAGGAGGGAGGGTTGGACTATGGCTACACCTTC
NA	TRBV5-6	NA	TRBJ2-6	CASSYPTGSGANVLTF	TGTGCCAGCAGCTACCCGACAGGATCTGGGGCCAACGTCCTGACTTTC
NA	TRBV20-1	NA	TRBJ2-5	CSAAWTETQYF	TGCAGTGCGGCTTGGACGGAGACCCAGTACTTC
NA	TRBV11-2	TRBD2	TRBJ2-7	CASSLSGSLYEQYF	TGTGCCAGCAGTCTTAGCGGGAGCCTCTACGAGCAGTACTTC
NA	TRBV28	NA	TRBJ2-3	CASSSGLDTDTQYF	TGTGCCAGCAGTTCCGGGCTGGACACAGATACGCAGTATTTT
NA	TRBV9	NA	TRBJ2-1	CASSVGGTYNEQFF	TGTGCCAGCAGCGTAGGGGGCACGTACAATGAGCAGTTCTTC
NA	TRBV19	NA	TRBJ2-3	CARAGQQTDTQYF	TGTGCCAGGGCCGGACAGCAAACAGATACGCAGTATTTT
NA	TRBV18	NA	TRBJ1-1	CASSSSGKNTEAFF	TGTGCCAGCTCATCCTCGGGGAAGAACACTGAAGCTTTCTTT
NA	TRBV20-1	TRBD2	TRBJ2-3	CSASFTSGPTDTQYF	TGCAGTGCTAGTTTCACTAGCGGCCCCACAGATACGCAGTATTTT
NA	TRBV7-9	NA	TRBJ2-7	CASRLTGDPSYEQYF	TGTGCCAGCAGACTCACAGGTGACCCCTCCTACGAGCAGTACTTC
NA	TRBV6-5	NA	TRBJ1-1	CASSSGRGLEAFF	TGTGCCAGCAGCTCGGGGCGGGGGCTTGAAGCTTTCTTT
few	TRBV7-9	TRBD1	TRBJ1-5	CASSLQGQPQHF	TGTGCCAGCAGCCTACAGGGGCAGCCCCAGCATTTT
once	TRBV27	NA	TRBJ1-4	CASSFTRAANEKLFF	TGTGCCAGCAGTTTCACCAGGGCGGCTAATGAAAAACTGTTTTTT
NA	TRBV2	TRBD1	TRBJ2-6	CASSRTGNGANVLTF	TGTGCCAGCAGTCGGACAGGGAACGGGGCCAACGTCCTGACTTTC
NA	TRBV2	TRBD1	TRBJ2-7	CASGGTGQYGYEQYF	TGTGCCAGCGGAGGGACAGGGCAGTACGGCTACGAGCAGTACTTC
NA	TRBV18	TRBD1	TRBJ2-1	CASSPRGGQGDAEQFF	TGTGCCAGCTCACCGCGGGGGGGACAGGGGGATGCTGAGCAGTTCTTC
NA	TRBV19	TRBD1	TRBJ1-2	CASSTQGGNYGYTF	TGTGCCAGTAGTACCCAAGGGGGCAACTATGGCTACACCTTC
NA	TRBV5-6	NA	TRBJ2-5	CASSLGLTSQETQYF	TGTGCCAGCAGCTTAGGACTGACCTCCCAAGAGACCCAGTACTTC
NA	TRBV19	NA	TRBJ2-1	CASTASLGPYNEQFF	TGTGCCAGTACCGCTTCCCTGGGACCCTACAATGAGCAGTTCTTC
NA	TRBV11-2	TRBD2	TRBJ2-3	CASSLTAGAGTDTQYF	TGTGCCAGCAGCTTAACAGCGGGAGCGGGTACGGATACGCAGTATTTT
NA	TRBV6-1	NA	TRBJ2-7	CASSEQGDSYEQYF	TGTGCCAGCAGTGAACAAGGGGACTCCTACGAGCAGTACTTC
NA	TRBV3-1/TRBV3-2	NA	TRBJ2-7	CASSQGGGCEDF	TGTGCCAGCAGCCAAGGGGGTGGTTGCGAAGACTTC
NA	TRBV28	NA	TRBJ1-3	CASSTFPLSSGNTIYF	TGTGCCAGCTCCACCTTCCCTCTCTCCTCTGGAAACACCATATATTTT
NA	TRBV10-1	NA	TRBJ2-1	CASSEGLGGAGYNEQFF	TGCGCCAGCAGTGAGGGGTTGGGGGGAGCGGGTTACAATGAGCAGTTCTTC
NA	TRBV28	NA	TRBJ2-7	CASSAGTPWREQYF	TGTGCCAGCAGCGCCGGGACACCGTGGAGGGAGCAGTACTTC
NA	TRBV9	NA	TRBJ2-7	CASSVGGEQYF	TGTGCCAGCAGCGTAGGAGGCGAGCAGTACTTC
NA	TRBV6-5	NA	TRBJ2-1	CASRAPGLQGEQFF	TGTGCCTCAAGGGCGCCTGGCCTTCAAGGTGAGCAGTTCTTC
NA	TRBV2	NA	TRBJ1-5	CASNPGHRDQPQHF	TGTGCCAGCAACCCGGGACACCGTGATCAGCCCCAGCATTTT
NA	TRBV7-8	TRBD1	TRBJ1-5	CASSLALRDRVQPQHF	TGTGCCAGCAGCTTAGCGCTAAGGGACAGGGTCCAGCCCCAGCATTTT
NA	TRBV28	TRBD1	TRBJ2-2	CASRIFRGLRNTGELFF	TGTGCCAGCAGAATATTCAGGGGGCTACGTAACACCGGGGAGCTGTTTTTT
NA	TRBV28	TRBD1	TRBJ1-2	CACNRGLNYGYTF	TGTGCCTGTAACAGGGGGCTTAACTATGGCTACACCTTC
NA	TRBV7-3	NA	TRBJ2-1	CASSLSLMGRSSYNEQFF	TGTGCCAGCAGCTTAAGTTTAATGGGGAGATCCTCCTACAATGAGCAGTTCTTC
NA	TRBV27	TRBD2	TRBJ2-1	CASSLLAGAYNEQFF	TGTGCCAGCAGTCTGCTAGCGGGGGCCTACAATGAGCAGTTCTTC
NA	TRBV7-3	TRBD2	TRBJ2-7	CASSLNSGSTYEQYF	TGTGCCAGCAGCTTAAATAGCGGGAGCACCTACGAGCAGTACTTC
NA	TRBV7-3	NA	TRBJ1-1	CASSPSHRNTEAFF	TGTGCCAGCAGCCCCTCTCATAGGAACACTGAAGCTTTCTTT